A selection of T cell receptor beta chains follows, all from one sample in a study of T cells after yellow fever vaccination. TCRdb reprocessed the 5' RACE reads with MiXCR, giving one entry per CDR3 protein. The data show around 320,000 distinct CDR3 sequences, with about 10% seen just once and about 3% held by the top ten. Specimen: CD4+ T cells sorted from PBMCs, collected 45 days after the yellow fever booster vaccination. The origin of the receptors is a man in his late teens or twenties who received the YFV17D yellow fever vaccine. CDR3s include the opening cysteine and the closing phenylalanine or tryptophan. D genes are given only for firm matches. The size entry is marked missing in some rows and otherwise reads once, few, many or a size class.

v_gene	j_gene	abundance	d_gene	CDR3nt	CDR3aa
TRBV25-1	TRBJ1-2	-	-	TGTGCCAGCAGTGAATTTGCCTCGCGGAGGTACACCTTC	CASSEFASRRYTF
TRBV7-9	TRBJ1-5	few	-	TGTGCCAGCAGCTTAGAAGGAATTAGCAATCAGCCCCAGCATTTT	CASSLEGISNQPQHF
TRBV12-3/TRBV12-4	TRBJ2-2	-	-	TGTGCCAGCAGCTATCGGGTCACCGGCAGCGGGGAGCTGTTTTTT	CASSYRVTGSGELFF
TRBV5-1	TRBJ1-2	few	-	TGCGCCAGCACCCTCGGAGAGTATAACTATGGCTACACCTTC	CASTLGEYNYGYTF
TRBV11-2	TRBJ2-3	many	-	TGTGCCAGCAGCTCCCACACAGATACGCAGTATTTT	CASSSHTDTQYF
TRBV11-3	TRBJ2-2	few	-	TGTGCCAGCAGCTTAGATCAGGGCGGGACGGCGAACACCGGGGAGCTGTTTTTT	CASSLDQGGTANTGELFF
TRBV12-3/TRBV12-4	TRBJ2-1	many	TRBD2	TGTGCCAGCAGCTCTAGCGGGCGCTCCTACAATGAGCAGTTCTTC	CASSSSGRSYNEQFF
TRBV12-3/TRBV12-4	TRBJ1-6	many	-	TGTGCCAGCAGTTTGAGGGGGTATAATTCACCCCTCCACTTT	CASSLRGYNSPLHF
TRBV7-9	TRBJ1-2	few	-	TGTGCCAGCAGCTTAGTGCCGGAGAACTATGGCTACACCTTC	CASSLVPENYGYTF
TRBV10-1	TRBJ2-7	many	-	TGCGCCAGCAGTGAAGCTGGACACTCTTACGAGCAGTACTTC	CASSEAGHSYEQYF
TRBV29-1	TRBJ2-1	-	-	TGCAGCGCCAAAAGGGAGGATGAGCAGTTCTTC	CSAKREDEQFF
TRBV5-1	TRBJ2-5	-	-	TGCGCCAGCAGCTCTCAGTGGGGGGGCCGTGGTGAGACCCAGTACTTC	CASSSQWGGRGETQYF
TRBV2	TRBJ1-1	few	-	TGTGCCAGCAGTGAAAGTCAAGCTTTCTTT	CASSESQAFF
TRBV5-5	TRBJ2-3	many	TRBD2	TGTGCCAGCAGCCCAGCGGGGGGGCGCACAGATACGCAGTATTTT	CASSPAGGRTDTQYF
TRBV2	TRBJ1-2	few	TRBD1	TGTGCCAGCAGTCCTCGTCCCGGGACAGGGTCGGGATATGGCTACACCTTC	CASSPRPGTGSGYGYTF
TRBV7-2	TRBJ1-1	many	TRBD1	TGTGCCAGCAGCTCGGACAGGGGAAAGGCTTTCTTT	CASSSDRGKAFF